The next 24 T cell receptor beta chains were all read from a single sample in a study of T cells in tuberculosis. TCRdb's table, derived via immunoSEQ multiplex PCR, lists solely in-frame clones and lacks some. The sample shows 85,000 to 90,000 clones, approximately 91% of them seen only once. Sorting used thawed, overnight-rested PBMC stained with anti-CD3, a viability dye and GMM-loaded CD1B tetramer. The CD1B tetramers carried C32 glucose monomycolate purified from Rhodococcus equi. Sequenced: CD1b-GMM tetramer-negative cells sorted from PBMCs. These receptors all stem from an adult woman with latent tuberculosis.

This chain connects TRBV7-2 to TRBJ2-7, with 9 bases identical to TRBD2. CDR3 length equals 14 residues. CDR1 is SGHTA, CDR2 FQGNSA, per germline. Trimming took 3 bases from V and 2 from J; bases not matched to a gene: 2. The CDR3 reads CASSLTSGPYEQYF. In DNA, the CDR3 is TGTGCCAGCAGCTTGACTAGCGGTCCCTACGAGCAGTACTTC.

The chain has TRBV20-1 and TRBJ1-1; no reliable D call. Germline-derived CDR1 and CDR2 are DFQATT and SNEGSKA (reference sequence). CDR3 size: 11 residues. The ends were cut back, 3 bases at V and 11 bases at J, with 13 bases in the middle. The DNA for the CDR3 is TGCAGTGCTAGTCCGGGGAATTTGGCTTTCTTT. It translates to CSASPGNLAFF.

This chain links TRBV10-3 with TRBJ1-2; TRBD1 agrees at 7 bases. CDR1 ENHRY and CDR2 SYGVKD come from the germline V gene. Trimming removed 4 bases from V and 10 bases from J; junction bases left unmatched: 3. The CDR3 is 11 residues long. CDR3 sequence: CAISADRHYTF. In DNA, the CDR3 is TGTGCCATCAGTGCGGACAGGCACTACACCTTC.

This chain links TRBV5-1 with TRBJ1-1; D perhaps matches TRBD1 (5 bases). This CDR3 spans 15 amino acids. V was trimmed by 0 bases and J by 0 bases, leaving 9 bases between them. From germline, CDR1 is SGHRS and CDR2 YFSETQ. CDR3 sequence reads: CASSLEGALNTEAFF. Here the CDR3 DNA reads TGCGCCAGCAGCTTGGAAGGGGCCTTGAACACTGAAGCTTTCTTT.

The chain recombines TRBV6-6 with TRBJ2-3, with D perhaps matching TRBD2 (6 bases). CDR1 MNHNY and CDR2 SVGAGI come from the germline V gene (reference sequence). This CDR3 has 14 residues. V was clipped by 2 bases and J by 5 bases, with 11 bases between them. The CDR3 region is CASSYRSSVDTQYF. The CDR3 DNA sequence: TGTGCCAGCAGTTACCGCTCTAGCGTAGATACGCAGTATTTT.

V usage is TRBV7-2 and J usage is TRBJ2-3, with 12 bases fitting TRBD2. J was trimmed by 7 bases and V by 1 base; bases with no gene match: 12. The CDR3 is 18 amino acids. Per the germline V gene, CDR1 is SGHTA and CDR2 is FQGNSA. CDR3 sequence (DNA): TGTGCCAGCAGCTTAGGGACCTCTAGCGGGGGGGCCGGGAATACGCAGTATTTT. Translated, it gives CASSLGTSSGGAGNTQYF.

V usage is TRBV2 and J usage is TRBJ2-1, with 9 bases lining up with TRBD2. Losses at the gene ends were 3 bases for V and 7 bases for J; bases not matched to a gene: 7. The CDR3 consists of 15 residues. Germline CDR1 is SNHLY and CDR2 is FYNNEI. This chain's CDR3 is CASSDLRGGGNEQFF. CDR3 nucleotide sequence: TGTGCCAGCAGTGATCTGCGGGGGGGCGGGAATGAGCAGTTCTTC. Filled out from reference TRBV2 and TRBJ2-1, the complete variable domain reads EPEVTQTPSHQVTQMGQEVILRCVPISNHLYFYWYRQILGQKVEFLVSFYNNEISEKSEIFDDQFSVERPDGSNFTLKIRSTKLEDSAMYFCASSDLRGGGNEQFFGPGTRLTVL.

The chain uses TRBV27 and TRBJ2-5, with 12 bases that match TRBD2. Germline V gene data show CDR1 as MNHEY and CDR2 as SMNVEV (reference sequence). The junction had 7 bases not matched to a gene; V was cut back by 2 bases and J by 3 bases. The CDR3 contains 17 residues. The CDR3 is CASSLGLAGGPEETQYF. Written as DNA, the CDR3 is TGTGCCAGCAGTTTAGGGCTAGCGGGGGGGCCAGAAGAGACCCAGTACTTC.

The V call is TRBV5-6, the J call TRBJ1-4, with D possibly being TRBD1 (5 bases). In germline, CDR1 is SGHDT, CDR2 YYEEEE. The CDR3 runs 16 residues. The V end was cut by 0 bases, the J end by 6 bases, with 15 bases between. The CDR3 nucleotides read TGTGCCAGCAGCTTGGGGCGGGGGGACCCCTATGAAAAACTGTTTTTT. Translated: CASSLGRGDPYEKLFF.

The gene calls are TRBV5-1 and TRBJ2-1, with 8 bases identical to TRBD2. There are 16 residues in the CDR3. V dropped 5 bases and J dropped 0; count of bases not matched to a gene: 7. Germline V gene data show CDR1 as SGHRS and CDR2 as YFSETQ. The CDR3 sequence: CASRGAGAISYNEQFF. The CDR3 DNA reads as TGCGCCAGCAGGGGAGCGGGAGCCATCTCCTACAATGAGCAGTTCTTC.

This sequence joins TRBV19 and TRBJ1-1; no clear D gene. Germline V gene lookup returns CDR1 LNHDA and CDR2 SQIVND (reference sequence). There are 13 residues in the CDR3. V lost 5 bases, J lost 1 base, and 8 bases lay in between. The CDR3 nucleotides read TGTGCCAGTAGTGCCACAGCGAACACTGAAGCTTTCTTT. This encodes CASSATANTEAFF.

The CDR3 loop reads CASKGQGNSPLHF. CDR3 bases: TGTGCCAGCAAGGGACAGGGGAATTCACCCCTCCACTTT. The chain is built from TRBV2 and TRBJ1-6, with TRBD1 matching over 10 bases. Germline CDR1 reads SNHLY; CDR2 reads FYNNEI. With V trimmed by 7 bases and J by 7 bases, 1 base remained unmatched. The CDR3 is 13 amino acids.

The gene calls are TRBV6-5 and TRBJ1-2; D remains unclear. The CDR3 is made up of 14 amino acids. Germline CDR1 MNHEY, CDR2 SVGAGI. V was pared by 5 bases and J by 4 bases, with 14 bases between. CDR3 sequence: CASSPERGLYGYTF. CDR3 sequence (DNA): TGTGCCAGCAGTCCTGAGCGGGGTCTCTATGGCTACACCTTC.

With regard to this clone: Additional DNA sequences in this sample encode the identical CDR3. The CDR3 is CASSESGNTEAFF. CDR3 sequence (DNA): TGTGCCAGCAGTGAGAGCGGGAACACTGAAGCTTTCTTT. The V and J genes are TRBV2 and TRBJ1-1; D gene unclear. CDR3 length equals 13 residues. CDR1 and CDR2 from the germline V gene are SNHLY and FYNNEI. Trimming cost V 3 bases and J 1 base, with 6 bases left between them.

As for this clone: The junction departs from germline at one end; a sequencing error may be responsible. The rearrangement joins TRBV7-7 to TRBJ2-2, with D possibly being TRBD1 (6 bases). Germline-derived CDR1 and CDR2 are SSHAT and FNYEAQ (reference sequence). The CDR3 covers 15 residues. CDR3 in amino acids: CASSAHAQGSGELFF. For the CDR3, the DNA is TGTGCTAGCAGCGCCCACGCACAGGGTTCAGGGGAGCTGTTTTTT.

The J gene is TRBJ1-2, the V gene TRBV30; D is perhaps TRBD1 (6 bases). Germline V CDR1 and CDR2: GTSNPN, SVGIG (reference sequence). The CDR3 is made up of 13 amino acids. Trimming removed 5 bases at V and 5 bases at J, with 15 bases between. CDR3 residues: CAWAPTGSYGYTF. CDR3 sequence (DNA): TGTGCCTGGGCCCCCACAGGGTCGTATGGCTACACCTTC.

The rearrangement joins TRBV11-3 to TRBJ2-2; 10 bases are shared with TRBD2. The CDR3 has 14 residues. After removal of 5 bases from V and 10 bases from J, the junction contained 7 bases not matched to a gene. The germline V gene has CDR1 SGHNT and CDR2 YENEEA. The CDR3 DNA reads TGTGCCAGCAGCGCCGGGACTAGCGTTCCGGAGCTGTTTTTT. It yields the protein CASSAGTSVPELFF. The complete variable domain, with remaining parts taken from reference TRBV11-3 and TRBJ2-2, reads EAGVVQSPRYKIIEKKQPVAFWCNPISGHNTLYWYLQNLGQGPELLIRYENEEAVDDSQLPKDRFSAERLKGVDSTLKIQPAELGDSAVYLCASSAGTSVPELFFGEGSRLTVL.

Only a few counts were recorded for this clone. The J gene is TRBJ2-5, the V gene TRBV9; a weak D match, TRBD2 (6 bases). The CDR3 has 17 amino acids. The germline CDR1 and CDR2 sequences are SGDLS and YYNGEE. The V and J ends lost 0 bases and 2 bases respectively, with 17 bases between them. The CDR3 here is CASSVATTRGSQETQYF. The CDR3 region has the DNA TGTGCCAGCAGCGTAGCCACCACGCGGGGAAGTCAAGAGACCCAGTACTTC.

V and J are TRBV6-5 and TRBJ1-3; D gene unclear. The ends were cut back, 4 bases at V and 3 bases at J, with 7 bases in the middle. Germline V lookup: CDR1 MNHEY, CDR2 SVGAGI. CDR3 size: 13 residues. The CDR3 DNA follows: TGTGCCAGCAGTTTTTCAGTTGGAAACACCATATATTTT. Translated: CASSFSVGNTIYF.

This chain connects TRBV6-1 to TRBJ1-4; 9 bases are a match to TRBD1. The CDR3 is made up of 16 amino acids. In germline, CDR1 is MNHNS, CDR2 SASEGT. V dropped 3 bases and J dropped 6; count of bases not matched to a gene: 8. The CDR3 protein is CASSDPDRGHHEKLFF. The CDR3 DNA sequence: TGTGCCAGCAGTGACCCGGACAGGGGCCATCATGAAAAACTGTTTTTT.

V and J are TRBV18 and TRBJ2-3; 12 positions agree with TRBD2. Germline CDR1 and CDR2: KGHSH and LQKENI. Trimming took 4 bases from V and 5 from J; bases not matched to a gene: 10. This CDR3 contains 17 residues. In nucleotides, the CDR3 is TGTGCCAGCTCACGGATTACCGGGACTAGCGGGCGAGATACGCAGTATTTT. It codes for CASSRITGTSGRDTQYF.

This CDR3 is CASSPRGTVSFVNEQFF. The CDR3 DNA reads TGTGCCAGTAGTCCTCGGGGGACAGTGTCATTTGTCAATGAGCAGTTCTTC. The gene calls are TRBV19 and TRBJ2-1; D perhaps matches TRBD1 (7 bases). V lost 5 bases, J lost 6 bases, and 23 bases lay in between. The CDR3 is made up of 17 amino acids. Germline V gives CDR1 LNHDA, CDR2 SQIVND (reference sequence).

In its sample, this clone was seen once. CDR3 bases: TGTGCCAGCAGCTTAGGGGCAGAAAATTCACCCCTCCACTTT. Amino acid sequence: CASSLGAENSPLHF. The chain joins TRBV7-6 to TRBJ1-6, with D unresolved. V lost 1 base, J lost 7 bases, and 8 bases lay in between. Germline loops: CDR1 SGHVS, CDR2 FNYEAQ. The CDR3 is 14 amino acids. Combining the CDR3 with reference TRBV7-6 and TRBJ1-6 gives the whole variable domain GAGVSQSPRYKVTKRGQDVALRCDPISGHVSLYWYRQALGQGPEFLTYFNYEAQQDKSGLPNDRFSAERPEGSISTLTIQRTEQRDSAMYRCASSLGAENSPLHFGNGTRLTVT.

CDR3 loop: CASRTQGYSNQPQHF. The CDR3 DNA follows: TGTGCCAGCAGAACACAGGGGTATAGCAATCAGCCCCAGCATTTT. V and J are TRBV7-8 and TRBJ1-5; 7 bases line up with TRBD1. Looked up from germline, CDR1 is SGHVS and CDR2 is FQNEAQ. J lost 0 bases, V lost 6 bases, and 5 bases had no gene match. This CDR3 is 15 amino acids long.